The 31 T cell receptor beta chains presented below share a single source sample, sequenced in a study of shared clonotypes between healthy human individuals. Generated by immunoSEQ multiplex PCR, the TCRdb table keeps only in-frame clones and is missing some. The data hold around 700,000 clones, with approximately 79% observed a single time. The material sequenced was memory CD4+ T cells sorted from blood. Subset described: CD45RA-negative fraction. These receptors were obtained from a woman between 25 and 40 years old in good health.

In this sample, this clone turned up a few times. The chain employs TRBV7-3 and TRBJ1-4; D ambiguous. This CDR3 has 13 amino acids. Trimming removed 5 bases at V and 8 bases at J, with 12 bases between. Germline CDR1 reads SGHTA; CDR2 reads FQGTGA. The CDR3 reads CASSLGPSEKLFF. In DNA, the CDR3 is TGTGCCAGCAGCCTCGGGCCGTCAGAAAAACTGTTTTTT.

The chain is built from TRBV20-1 and TRBJ2-5; D gene uncertain. The DNA end lines up better with TRBJ2-7; the J call may be wrong. The CDR3 runs 11 residues. Germline CDR1 is DFQATT and CDR2 is SNEGSKA (reference sequence). CDR3 region: CSADQPTEQYF. In nucleotides, the CDR3 is TGCAGTGCGGACCAGCCGACCGAGCAGTACTTC.

On this clone itself: At the DNA level, this CDR3 is encoded by other sequences in the same sample as well. CDR3 protein: CASSLDGRAGEQYF. The CDR3 DNA reads TGTGCCAGCAGCTTAGACGGCAGGGCCGGCGAGCAGTACTTC. The V and J genes are TRBV7-9 and TRBJ2-7; tentative D call: TRBD1 (5 bases). Germline V CDR1 and CDR2: SEHNR, FQNEAQ (reference sequence). The CDR3 has 14 amino acids. V shed 1 base and J shed 6 bases, with 13 bases lying between them.

This clone has only a few counts. In nucleotides, the CDR3 is TGTGCCAGCAGTGACAGGCCAAATTCACCCCTCCACTTT. Translated: CASSDRPNSPLHF. The genes are TRBV2 and TRBJ1-6, with no clear D. V dropped 3 bases and J dropped 7 bases, with 7 bases sitting between them. The germline CDR1 and CDR2 sequences are SNHLY and FYNNEI. The CDR3 spans 13 residues.

A note on this clone: The sample contains more than one DNA sequence encoding this CDR3. The V gene is TRBV11-2, the J gene TRBJ1-1, with D maybe TRBD1 (5 bases). This CDR3 is built from 13 residues. The germline V gene has CDR1 SGHAT and CDR2 FQNNGV. The germline V and J ends were trimmed by 3 bases and 1 base, with 6 bases remaining between them. This CDR3 is CASSLRGNTEAFF. The CDR3 DNA sequence: TGTGCCAGCAGCTTGAGGGGGAACACTGAAGCTTTCTTT.

Turning to this clone: One end of the junction varies from germline; a read error may be responsible. CDR3 sequence: CASSTGTRRFF. The CDR3 region has the DNA TGTGCCAGCAGCACCGGGACCCGGCGGTTTTTT. The chain recombines TRBV11-2 with TRBJ2-3; D tentatively reads TRBD1 or TRBD2 (5 bases each). CDR1 is SGHAT, CDR2 FQNNGV, per germline. This CDR3 is built from 11 residues. The full variable domain, with the rest looked up from reference TRBV11-2 and TRBJ2-3, is EAGVAQSPRYKIIEKRQSVAFWCNPISGHATLYWYQQILGQGPKLLIQFQNNGVVDDSQLPKDRFSAERLKGVDSTLKIQPAKLEDSAVYLCASSTGTRRFFGPGTRLTVL.

The chain combines TRBV19 with TRBJ2-5, with 9 bases fitting TRBD1. CDR1 and CDR2 from the germline V gene are LNHDA and SQIVND (reference sequence). Trimming cost V 5 bases and J 3 bases; bases outside gene matches: 10. CDR3 length: 16 amino acids. CDR3 sequence reads: CASSPLGGTGKETQYF. The CDR3 DNA is TGTGCCAGTAGTCCCCTCGGTGGGACAGGGAAAGAGACCCAGTACTTC.

The chain couples TRBV19 to TRBJ2-2, with D unclear. V dropped 2 bases and J dropped 0 bases, with 7 bases sitting between them. The germline CDR1 and CDR2 sequences are LNHDA and SQIVND (reference sequence). The CDR3 has 15 residues. The CDR3 bases are TGTGCCAGTAGTATATTACCGGCGAACACCGGGGAGCTGTTTTTT. Its protein product is CASSILPANTGELFF.

V gene TRBV5-6 combines with J gene TRBJ2-5, with D tentatively TRBD1 (5 bases). Per the germline V gene, CDR1 is SGHDT and CDR2 is YYEEEE. The CDR3 has 15 amino acids. Trimming shortened V by 3 bases and J by 1 base, and 13 bases separated the two germline ends. The CDR3 reads CASSSLDSTQETQYF. CDR3 DNA sequence: TGTGCCAGCAGCTCGCTTGACAGCACCCAAGAGACCCAGTACTTC. Full variable domain (missing parts from reference TRBV5-6 and TRBJ2-5): DAGVTQSPTHLIKTRGQQVTLRCSPKSGHDTVSWYQQALGQGPQFIFQYYEEEERQRGNFPDRFSGHQFPNYSSELNVNALLLGDSALYLCASSSLDSTQETQYFGPGTRLLVL.

The chain carries TRBV27 and TRBJ2-7; 13 bases match TRBD2. Trimming cost V 4 bases and J 7 bases; bases outside gene matches: 16. Looked up from germline, CDR1 is MNHEY and CDR2 is SMNVEV (reference sequence). CDR3 length: 18 residues. The CDR3 sequence is CASSYSVPRTSGSEEQYF. CDR3 DNA sequence: TGTGCCAGCAGTTACAGCGTTCCGAGGACTAGCGGGAGCGAAGAGCAGTACTTC.

This clone occurred a few times. The chain joins TRBV7-9 to TRBJ2-5, with D perhaps TRBD2 (5 bases). The CDR3 has 14 amino acids. Germline-derived CDR1 and CDR2 are SEHNR and FQNEAQ (reference sequence). Trimming took 1 base from V and 7 from J, leaving 13 bases between them. CDR3 DNA sequence: TGTGCCAGCAGCTTAGGATCGGGGATGCGGACCCAGTACTTC. Its translation: CASSLGSGMRTQYF.

The V and J genes are TRBV6-1 and TRBJ2-7; weak D call: TRBD2 (6 bases). The CDR3 extends over 14 amino acids. V shed 4 bases and J shed 4 bases, with 14 bases lying between them. Per the germline V gene, CDR1 is MNHNS and CDR2 is SASEGT. DNA for the CDR3: TGTGCCAGCAGTGTGCGGGACTTGGAGTACGAGCAGTACTTC. It specifies CASSVRDLEYEQYF.

This chain connects TRBV18 to TRBJ2-1; 8 positions agree with TRBD1. V lost 5 bases to trimming and J lost 7 bases; unmatched junction nucleotides: 10. Germline CDR1 is KGHSH and CDR2 is LQKENI. This CDR3 has 15 amino acids. The CDR3 loop is CASSEGTGLRNEQFF. CDR3 coding DNA: TGTGCCAGCTCAGAGGGGACAGGTCTAAGGAATGAGCAGTTCTTC. The variable domain in full, completed from reference TRBV18 and TRBJ2-1, reads NAGVMQNPRHLVRRRGQEARLRCSPMKGHSHVYWYRQLPEEGLKFMVYLQKENIIDESGMPKERFSAEFPKEGPSILRIQQVVRGDSAAYFCASSEGTGLRNEQFFGPGTRLTVL.

The rearrangement joins TRBV20-1 to TRBJ2-1, with D unclear. Trimming pared 1 base from V and 11 bases from J, leaving 9 bases between. In germline, CDR1 is DFQATT, CDR2 SNEGSKA (reference sequence). The CDR3 consists of 11 residues. The CDR3 bases are TGCAGTGCTAGAGTCCAGAACAAGCAGTTCTTC. Protein product: CSARVQNKQFF.

Points on this clone: Other DNA sequences of this sample code for an identical CDR3. The chain joins TRBV28 to TRBJ1-2; no clear D. Germline CDR1 and CDR2: MDHEN and SYDVKM. This CDR3 has 13 amino acids. Trimming pared 2 bases from V and 1 base from J, leaving 5 bases between. DNA for the CDR3: TGTGCCAGCAGTTTACGCGGTAACTATGGCTACACCTTC. This encodes CASSLRGNYGYTF.

This rearrangement joins TRBV28 to TRBJ1-4; D ambiguous. V lost 2 bases, J lost 8 bases, and 3 bases lay in between. Germline V gives CDR1 MDHEN, CDR2 SYDVKM. The CDR3 extends over 11 amino acids. CDR3 nucleotides: TGTGCCAGCAGTTTAATGGAAAAACTGTTTTTT. The encoded protein is CASSLMEKLFF.

The V gene is TRBV28, the J gene TRBJ2-7, with TRBD1 as a possible D gene (6 bases). This CDR3 has 14 residues. The germline V gene encodes CDR1 MDHEN and CDR2 SYDVKM. V was trimmed by 3 bases and J by 1 base, leaving 10 bases between them. The CDR3 DNA reads as TGTGCCAGCAGTTTCCAACAGGGTTCCTACGAGCAGTACTTC. Protein sequence: CASSFQQGSYEQYF.

This clone was counted a single time. The rearrangement uses TRBV6-1 and TRBJ2-7, with a possible D match to TRBD1 (5 bases). Trimming left V 6 bases short and J 5 bases short, with 17 bases between. CDR1 and CDR2 (germline): MNHNS, SASEGT. The CDR3 is 14 amino acids. The CDR3 sequence is CASSLDTQRDEQYF. The CDR3 coding sequence is TGTGCCAGCAGCCTGGACACTCAACGCGACGAGCAGTACTTC.

This chain connects TRBV5-1 to TRBJ2-6; maybe TRBD1 (5 bases). Germline CDR1 is SGHRS and CDR2 is YFSETQ. V was cut by 4 bases and J by 2 bases, with 16 bases left in between. This CDR3 region has 17 residues. CDR3 coding DNA: TGCGCCAGCAGCCCTGGACATCACTCCCCTGGGGCCAACGTCCTGACTTTC. Its translation is CASSPGHHSPGANVLTF.

This chain links TRBV7-9 with TRBJ2-2; weak D call: TRBD1 (6 bases). Germline CDR1 is SEHNR and CDR2 is FQNEAQ (reference sequence). There are 13 residues in the CDR3. V lost 2 bases, J lost 6 bases, and 7 bases lay in between. This CDR3 reads CASSLQGSGELFF. CDR3 sequence (DNA): TGTGCCAGCAGCTTACAGGGGTCCGGGGAGCTGTTTTTT.

The chain carries TRBV10-3 and TRBJ2-1; 10 nucleotides match TRBD2. Germline assignment: CDR1 ENHRY and CDR2 SYGVKD. CDR3 size: 15 residues. V shed 10 bases, J shed 6 bases, and the junction held 12 bases outside the gene matches. CDR3 in DNA: TGTGCCACCTCCCTGACTAGCGGGTCGGGCAATGAGCAGTTCTTC. It specifies CATSLTSGSGNEQFF.

The J gene is TRBJ2-3, the V gene TRBV7-9; unclear D gene. V shed 3 bases and J shed 1 base, with 11 bases lying between them. The germline V gene encodes CDR1 SEHNR and CDR2 FQNEAQ (reference sequence). This CDR3 is built from 15 residues. Here the CDR3 DNA reads TGTGCCAGCAGCTTTGGCTATCATGGCACAGATACGCAGTATTTT. Protein: CASSFGYHGTDTQYF.

V is TRBV19 and J is TRBJ1-4; no clear D. CDR1 LNHDA and CDR2 SQIVND come from the germline V gene (reference sequence). V was pared by 5 bases and J by 0 bases, with 7 bases between. CDR3 length: 14 amino acids. The CDR3 spells CASSVRSTNEKLFF. CDR3 in DNA: TGTGCCAGTAGTGTGCGCTCAACTAATGAAAAACTGTTTTTT.

The rearrangement joins TRBV7-2 to TRBJ2-5, with TRBD2 matching over 8 bases. In germline, CDR1 is SGHTA, CDR2 FQGNSA. V lost 4 bases, J lost 5 bases, and 6 bases stayed unmatched. The CDR3 runs 14 residues. The CDR3 spells CASSSPREGETQYF. CDR3 nucleotides: TGTGCCAGCAGCTCCCCACGGGAGGGGGAGACCCAGTACTTC.

The chain employs TRBV11-2 and TRBJ1-3; D call uncertain. Germline CDR1 reads SGHAT; CDR2 reads FQNNGV. The CDR3 is made up of 16 amino acids. V dropped 4 bases and J dropped 0 bases, with 13 bases sitting between them. This CDR3 is CASSSSVFHSGNTIYF. The CDR3 DNA reads TGTGCCAGCAGCTCCAGTGTATTCCACTCTGGAAACACCATATATTTT.

This clone was detected only a few times. The chain has TRBV7-9 and TRBJ2-5; 8 nucleotides line up with TRBD1. CDR1 and CDR2 (germline): SEHNR, FQNEAQ (reference sequence). The CDR3 is made up of 14 amino acids. The V and J ends lost 5 bases and 5 bases, in that order; junction bases with no gene match: 7. CDR3 region: CASSIGQGRETQYF. The DNA of the CDR3 is TGTGCCAGCAGCATAGGACAGGGAAGGGAGACCCAGTACTTC.

V gene TRBV5-1 combines with J gene TRBJ2-1; 12 nucleotides align to TRBD2. V lost 4 bases and J lost 1; bases outside the gene matches: 12. This CDR3 contains 19 residues. Germline CDR1 SGHRS, CDR2 YFSETQ. In DNA form, the CDR3 reads TGCGCCAGCAGCCCTATGCGGACTAGCGGGACAGATTCCTACAATGAGCAGTTCTTC. Amino acids: CASSPMRTSGTDSYNEQFF. Using reference TRBV5-1 and TRBJ2-1 for the parts outside the CDR3, the full variable domain is KAGVTQTPRYLIKTRGQQVTLSCSPISGHRSVSWYQQTPGQGLQFLFEYFSETQRNKGNFPGRFSGRQFSNSRSEMNVSTLELGDSALYLCASSPMRTSGTDSYNEQFFGPGTRLTVL.

The gene calls are TRBV14 and TRBJ1-1, with TRBD1 identical over 8 bases. Germline V CDR1 and CDR2: SGHDN, FVKESK. J was trimmed by 7 bases and V by 2 bases; bases with no gene match: 3. The CDR3 totals 13 residues. The chain's CDR3 is CASSQQGAIEAFF. CDR3 sequence (DNA): TGTGCCAGCAGCCAACAGGGGGCAATTGAAGCTTTCTTT. Filled out from reference TRBV14 and TRBJ1-1, the complete variable domain reads EAGVTQFPSHSVIEKGQTVTLRCDPISGHDNLYWYRRVMGKEIKFLLHFVKESKQDESGMPNNRFLAERTGGTYSTLKVQPAELEDSGVYFCASSQQGAIEAFFGQGTRLTVV.

The chain links TRBV29-1 to TRBJ1-3; weak D call: TRBD1 (6 bases). This CDR3 comprises 15 residues. Per the germline V gene, CDR1 is SQVTM and CDR2 is ANQGSEA. Deletions cut 6 bases from V and 0 bases from J, with 15 bases between. CDR3 bases: TGCAGCGTCGGTTTAGGAGGGGGCTCTGGAAACACCATATATTTT. This gives the protein CSVGLGGGSGNTIYF.

The chain combines TRBV4-1 with TRBJ2-5, with D possibly matching TRBD1 (7 bases). Germline CDR1 and CDR2: MGHRA and YSYEKL. This CDR3 region has 13 residues. Trimming removed 5 bases from V and 4 bases from J, with 11 bases in between. CDR3 protein: CASSFQGGETQYF. The CDR3 region has the DNA TGCGCCAGCAGCTTCCAGGGGGGAGAGACCCAGTACTTC.

The table lists this clone with a few counts. This chain links TRBV15 with TRBJ2-2, with D possibly matching TRBD1 (6 bases). Germline values: CDR1 LNHNV, CDR2 YYDKDF (reference sequence). Trimming took off 1 base at V and 4 bases at J, with 13 bases between the two ends. The CDR3 is made up of 16 amino acids. The CDR3 here is CATSRGRDTSTGELFF. CDR3 nucleotides: TGTGCCACCAGCAGAGGTAGGGACACCTCCACCGGGGAGCTGTTTTTT.